These T cell receptor beta chains were read from a single sample in a study of blood T cell repertoires in COVID-19. Generated by immunoSEQ multiplex PCR, the TCRdb table keeps only in-frame clones and is missing some. The sample includes 210,000 or so clones, less than 90% seen only once; the top ten take over 3%. Sequencing input: PBMCs or T cells enriched from blood (not recorded which). The receptor source for this set is a woman aged 45-59 years in a cohort exposed to, infected with or recovered from COVID-19 (not recorded which). CDR3s include the opening cysteine and the closing phenylalanine or tryptophan. The D gene is left open where the match is weak. Clone size appears in some rows only: once, few, many, or a class for an expanded clone.

D gene: TRBD1
J gene: TRBJ1-2
clone size: once
V gene: TRBV30
CDR3 DNA: TGTGCCTGGCAGGGGGCGGGTGGCTACACCTTC
CDR3 protein: CAWQGAGGYTF

D gene: -
J gene: TRBJ1-2
clone size: few
V gene: TRBV3-1/TRBV3-2
CDR3 DNA: TGTGCCAGCAGCCAAGGCAGGGTTGGATATGGCTACACCTTC
CDR3 protein: CASSQGRVGYGYTF

D gene: TRBD2
J gene: TRBJ2-7
clone size: few
V gene: TRBV4-1
CDR3 DNA: TGCGCCAGCAGCCAAGGACTAGCGGGGGGCTACGAGCAGTACTTC
CDR3 protein: CASSQGLAGGYEQYF

D gene: TRBD1
J gene: TRBJ2-5
clone size: once
V gene: TRBV5-1
CDR3 DNA: TGCGCCAGCAGCTCATCGGGACAGGGCTCCCAGACCCAGTACTTC
CDR3 protein: CASSSSGQGSQTQYF

D gene: TRBD1
J gene: TRBJ1-6
clone size: -
V gene: TRBV6-5
CDR3 DNA: TGTGCCAGCAGAAACCCTACGACAGGGGGTTCACCCCTCCACTTT
CDR3 protein: CASRNPTTGGSPLHF

D gene: -
J gene: TRBJ1-2
clone size: -
V gene: TRBV10-2
CDR3 DNA: TGCGCCAGCAGTGAATCGAGGGGGACAAACTATGGCTACACCTTC
CDR3 protein: CASSESRGTNYGYTF

D gene: -
J gene: TRBJ2-7
clone size: -
V gene: TRBV11-3
CDR3 DNA: TGTGCCAGCAGCTTAACGGGGACAAATTACGAGCAGTACTTC
CDR3 protein: CASSLTGTNYEQYF

D gene: -
J gene: TRBJ1-1
clone size: -
V gene: TRBV24-1
CDR3 DNA: TGTGCCACCAGTGATTTGACCCTTATCAAGGGAGGTACTGAAGCTTTCTTT
CDR3 protein: CATSDLTLIKGGTEAFF

D gene: TRBD1
J gene: TRBJ1-1
clone size: -
V gene: TRBV7-9
CDR3 DNA: TGTGCCAGCAGCTTTCGACAGGGGAACACTGAAGCTTTCTTT
CDR3 protein: CASSFRQGNTEAFF

D gene: -
J gene: TRBJ1-2
clone size: few
V gene: TRBV7-2
CDR3 DNA: TGTGCCAGCAGCTTAGCTGTACGGGACTATGGCTACACCTTC
CDR3 protein: CASSLAVRDYGYTF

D gene: TRBD1
J gene: TRBJ2-3
clone size: -
V gene: TRBV30
CDR3 DNA: TGTGCCTTCGACAGGGGGCTCACAGATACGCAGTATTTT
CDR3 protein: CAFDRGLTDTQYF

D gene: TRBD2
J gene: TRBJ2-7
clone size: -
V gene: TRBV15
CDR3 DNA: TGTGCCACCAGTCTAGCGGGGACCTACGAGCAGTACTTC
CDR3 protein: CATSLAGTYEQYF

D gene: -
J gene: TRBJ1-5
clone size: -
V gene: TRBV3-1/TRBV3-2
CDR3 DNA: TGTGCCAGCAGCCAACGGGGGGGTCAGCCCCAGCATTTT
CDR3 protein: CASSQRGGQPQHF

D gene: TRBD2
J gene: TRBJ2-3
clone size: -
V gene: TRBV9
CDR3 DNA: TGTGCCAGCAGCCAACAAGCGGGGGGCACAGATACGCAGTATTTT
CDR3 protein: CASSQQAGGTDTQYF

D gene: TRBD2
J gene: TRBJ2-2
clone size: -
V gene: TRBV4-1
CDR3 DNA: TGCGCCAGCAGCCAGCAAGCTAGCGGGGGGGCAGGTACCGGGGAGCTGTTTTTT
CDR3 protein: CASSQQASGGAGTGELFF

D gene: -
J gene: TRBJ2-5
clone size: -
V gene: TRBV3-1/TRBV3-2
CDR3 DNA: TGTGCCAGCAGCCAAGGGACAGTTTCTATCCTAGGGACCCAGTACTTC
CDR3 protein: CASSQGTVSILGTQYF

D gene: -
J gene: TRBJ1-4
clone size: once
V gene: TRBV21-1
CDR3 DNA: TGTGCCAGCAGCAGATCCGATGGGACAGGCCCCCATTTATTGCATTGGAATGAAAAACTGTTTTTT
CDR3 protein: CASSRSDGTGPHLLHWNEKLFF

D gene: -
J gene: TRBJ2-3
clone size: few
V gene: TRBV27
CDR3 DNA: TGTGCCAGCAGTTGGAGGTTGGCAGCCACCACAGATACGCAGTATTTT
CDR3 protein: CASSWRLAATTDTQYF

D gene: TRBD1
J gene: TRBJ1-5
clone size: -
V gene: TRBV7-2
CDR3 DNA: TGTGCCAGCAGCTTAGCCAACGACAGGGTTGTACGGAGGAATAGCAATCAGCCCCAGCATTTT
CDR3 protein: CASSLANDRVVRRNSNQPQHF

D gene: -
J gene: TRBJ2-5
clone size: -
V gene: TRBV2
CDR3 DNA: TGTGCCAGCAGATCCCGGGAGAACAGACAAGAGACCCAGTACTTC
CDR3 protein: CASRSRENRQETQYF

D gene: TRBD1
J gene: TRBJ1-6
clone size: once
V gene: TRBV18
CDR3 DNA: TGTGCCAGCTCACCACCGGGCAGGGGGAACTCACCCCTCCACTTT
CDR3 protein: CASSPPGRGNSPLHF

D gene: -
J gene: TRBJ1-1
clone size: -
V gene: TRBV14
CDR3 DNA: TGTGCCAGCAGCCAAGTGCGCGGGTTGGGCACTGAAGCTTTCTTT
CDR3 protein: CASSQVRGLGTEAFF

D gene: -
J gene: TRBJ2-7
clone size: -
V gene: TRBV18
CDR3 DNA: TGTGCCAGCTCACCAGGCCCGGTCGGAGAGTACTTC
CDR3 protein: CASSPGPVGEYF

D gene: TRBD1
J gene: TRBJ1-4
clone size: few
V gene: TRBV7-6
CDR3 DNA: TGTGCCAGCAGCTTAGGGACAGGGGGCTATGAAAAACTGTTTTTT
CDR3 protein: CASSLGTGGYEKLFF

D gene: TRBD1
J gene: TRBJ1-3
clone size: -
V gene: TRBV7-2
CDR3 DNA: TGTGCCAGCAGCCCACAGGGGCGGGGGGACACCATATATTTT
CDR3 protein: CASSPQGRGDTIYF

D gene: TRBD1
J gene: TRBJ1-2
clone size: few
V gene: TRBV11-2
CDR3 DNA: TGTGCCAGCAGCCCTTCCCTGACAGGGGGCCGATATGGCTACACCTTC
CDR3 protein: CASSPSLTGGRYGYTF

D gene: -
J gene: TRBJ2-1
clone size: -
V gene: TRBV27
CDR3 DNA: TGTGCCAGCAGCCGCAAAGGGGCTAGCGACTACAATGAGCAGTTCTTC
CDR3 protein: CASSRKGASDYNEQFF

D gene: -
J gene: TRBJ1-1
clone size: once
V gene: TRBV6-5
CDR3 DNA: TGTGCCAGCAGGAGGACCAGGGCGGACACTGAAGCTTTCTTT
CDR3 protein: CASRRTRADTEAFF